The 21 T cell receptor beta chains given below trace back to one sample, sequenced in a study of blood T cell repertoires in COVID-19. Data came from immunoSEQ multiplex PCR; TCRdb stores just in-frame clones and leaves some out. The table shows approximately 170,000 clones, with less than 90% occurring only once. The sample comprised peripheral blood. The origin of the receptors is an older woman with COVID-19, enrolled during active disease.

This chain links TRBV13 with TRBJ2-7, with TRBD1 identical over 8 bases. Germline V lookup: CDR1 PRHDT, CDR2 FYEKMQ (reference sequence). After removal of 4 bases from V and 2 bases from J, the junction contained 13 bases not matched to a gene. CDR3 length: 17 residues. In DNA form, the CDR3 reads TGTGCCAGCAGCTCGGACGCAGTGGACAGGGTAACCTACGAGCAGTACTTC. Translating it yields CASSSDAVDRVTYEQYF.

The rearrangement joins TRBV28 to TRBJ2-1, with D perhaps matching TRBD2 (6 bases). CDR3 length equals 15 residues. Germline V gene data show CDR1 as MDHEN and CDR2 as SYDVKM. Trimming took off 6 bases at V and 6 bases at J, with 18 bases between the two ends. Here the CDR3 reads CASRTLGRGSNEQFF. The CDR3 coding sequence is TGTGCCAGCAGGACGCTAGGGCGGGGAAGCAATGAGCAGTTCTTC.

This clone was recorded a few times. CDR3: CASSQGGTAVYEQYF. CDR3 nucleotide sequence: TGTGCCAGCAGCCAAGGCGGGACAGCAGTCTACGAGCAGTACTTC. The V gene is TRBV14, the J gene TRBJ2-7; possibly TRBD1 for D (7 bases). Trimming took off 1 base at V and 3 bases at J, with 13 bases between the two ends. Germline V lookup: CDR1 SGHDN, CDR2 FVKESK. The CDR3 covers 15 residues.

The rearrangement joins TRBV29-1 to TRBJ2-7; 8 bases are a match to TRBD1. The CDR3 contains 11 residues. Germline CDR1 reads SQVTM; CDR2 reads ANQGSEA. V shed 5 bases and J 3 bases; nucleotides not matched to a gene: 0. Here the CDR3 reads CSVTGGYEQYF. DNA of the CDR3: TGCAGCGTTACAGGGGGCTACGAGCAGTACTTC.

This chain connects TRBV2 to TRBJ2-1, with D possibly being TRBD2 (6 bases). Germline V gene sequence: CDR1 SNHLY, CDR2 FYNNEI. V was shortened by 4 bases and J by 6 bases, with 13 bases between the two germline ends. CDR3 length equals 14 residues. In nucleotides, the CDR3 is TGTGCCAGCAGTGGGGGGGATTGGAGCAATGAGCAGTTCTTC. It translates to CASSGGDWSNEQFF.

The chain carries TRBV24-1 and TRBJ2-2; 7 nucleotides match TRBD1. Per the germline V gene, CDR1 is KGHDR and CDR2 is SFDVKD. The CDR3 covers 17 residues. V lost 4 bases and J lost 0; bases outside the gene matches: 7. The chain's CDR3 is CATSDSGQPTNTGELFF. In nucleotides, the CDR3 is TGTGCCACCAGTGACTCGGGACAGCCTACGAACACCGGGGAGCTGTTTTTT.

V is TRBV6-1 and J is TRBJ2-7; D is uncertain. Germline CDR1 is MNHNS and CDR2 is SASEGT. V dropped 7 bases and J dropped 1 base, with 8 bases sitting between them. CDR3 length: 12 residues. The CDR3 spells CASKLGSYEQYF. The CDR3 nucleotides are TGTGCCAGCAAGCTAGGTTCCTACGAGCAGTACTTC.

V is TRBV30 and J is TRBJ2-1; 15 bases fit TRBD2. CDR3 length: 13 amino acids. From germline, CDR1 is GTSNPN and CDR2 SVGIG (reference sequence). Trimming took 8 bases from V and 15 from J; bases not matched to a gene: 11. As DNA, the CDR3 is TGTGCCGTCGAGGGACTAGCGGGAGGCCATGGGTTCTTC. Translated: CAVEGLAGGHGFF.

V gene TRBV3-1 (or the pseudogene TRBV3-2) combines with J gene TRBJ2-1; D not certain. Trimming left V 1 base short and J 3 bases short, with 13 bases between. CDR3 length: 16 amino acids. Germline V gene lookup returns CDR1 LGHDT and CDR2 YNNKEL (reference sequence). The CDR3 reads CASSQGRSLNYNEQFF. CDR3 bases: TGTGCCAGCAGCCAAGGAAGATCTCTAAACTACAATGAGCAGTTCTTC.

Only a few counts were recorded for this clone. The rearrangement joins TRBV19 to TRBJ1-5; 7 positions match TRBD1. This CDR3 contains 14 residues. Looked up from germline, CDR1 is LNHDA and CDR2 is SQIVND (reference sequence). V gave up 7 bases and J gave up 7 bases; unmatched junction bases: 10. The CDR3 nucleotides read TGTGCCAGTATCAAGACAGGGTCCTACCAGCCCCAGCATTTT. The encoded protein is CASIKTGSYQPQHF.

CDR3 in amino acids: CASSFGGRGPHEQYF. DNA for the CDR3: TGCGCCAGCAGCTTCGGGGGGAGGGGTCCCCACGAGCAGTACTTC. The chain recombines TRBV5-1 with TRBJ2-7; 7 positions match TRBD2. V gave up 2 bases and J gave up 5 bases; unmatched junction bases: 10. Per the germline V gene, CDR1 is SGHRS and CDR2 is YFSETQ. The CDR3 runs to 15 residues.

This clone was seen just once. The chain's CDR3 is CASSARTGGGYTF. In DNA, the CDR3 is TGTGCCAGCAGTGCTCGGACAGGTGGCGGCTACACCTTC. The chain is built from TRBV12-3 or TRBV12-4 and TRBJ1-2, with TRBD1 identical over 7 bases. This CDR3 spans 13 amino acids. V shed 5 bases, J shed 8 bases, and the junction held 8 bases outside the gene matches.

The chain joins TRBV7-2 to TRBJ2-3, with 8 nucleotides matching TRBD2. CDR3 length: 15 residues. V lost 5 bases, J lost 3 bases, and 7 bases stayed unmatched. From germline, CDR1 is SGHTA and CDR2 FQGNSA. The CDR3 loop is CASSLERERTDTQYF. CDR3 bases: TGTGCCAGCAGCCTGGAGCGGGAGAGGACAGATACGCAGTATTTT.

The chain uses TRBV2 and TRBJ2-7; a possible D gene is TRBD2 (7 bases). The CDR3 contains 14 residues. CDR1 is SNHLY and CDR2 is FYNNEI in the germline V gene. The germline V and J ends were trimmed by 5 bases and 3 bases, with 14 bases remaining between them. The DNA of the CDR3 is TGTGCCAGCAGTACAGGGAGGGGTGGCTACGAGCAGTACTTC. The encoded protein is CASSTGRGGYEQYF.

This clone has just a few counts. The chain combines TRBV18 with TRBJ1-4; 7 bases map to TRBD1. This CDR3 comprises 14 residues. Unmatched junction bases numbered 6, after V lost 1 base and J lost 10 bases. Germline lookup yields CDR1 KGHSH and CDR2 LQKENI. The CDR3 DNA sequence: TGTGCCAGCTCACCACAACAGGGGCAGGGAAAACTGTTTTTT. It specifies CASSPQQGQGKLFF. Variable domain in full (rest from reference TRBV18 and TRBJ1-4): NAGVMQNPRHLVRRRGQEARLRCSPMKGHSHVYWYRQLPEEGLKFMVYLQKENIIDESGMPKERFSAEFPKEGPSILRIQQVVRGDSAAYFCASSPQQGQGKLFFGSGTQLSVL.

The chain joins TRBV5-6 to TRBJ2-3; 7 nucleotides line up with TRBD2. Unmatched junction bases numbered 6, after V lost 2 bases and J lost 6 bases. This CDR3 spans 14 amino acids. Germline V gives CDR1 SGHDT, CDR2 YYEEEE. CDR3 in amino acids: CASSFGGSGDTQYF. DNA for the CDR3: TGTGCCAGCAGCTTCGGGGGGAGCGGCGATACGCAGTATTTT.

The V gene is TRBV28, the J gene TRBJ2-7, with 8 bases aligning to TRBD1. Germline lookup yields CDR1 MDHEN and CDR2 SYDVKM. This CDR3 has 14 amino acids. With V trimmed by 8 bases and J by 0 bases, 6 bases remained unmatched. The CDR3 is CASQTGASSYEQYF. The CDR3 DNA reads as TGTGCCAGCCAGACAGGGGCGAGCTCCTACGAGCAGTACTTC.

V and J are TRBV5-4 and TRBJ2-1; 8 bases match TRBD2. V lost 6 bases to trimming and J lost 7 bases; unmatched junction nucleotides: 9. CDR3 size: 14 residues. CDR1 is SGHNT and CDR2 is YYREEE in the germline V gene (reference sequence). The CDR3 nucleotides are TGTGCCAGCACCTCCGGCGGGAGGCTGAATGAGCAGTTCTTC. Its translation: CASTSGGRLNEQFF.

The chain employs TRBV7-7 and TRBJ2-5; 8 bases line up with TRBD2. V trimming: 5 bases; J trimming: 5 bases; junction bases outside the gene matches: 10. Germline V lookup: CDR1 SSHAT, CDR2 FNYEAQ (reference sequence). CDR3 length: 15 residues. In DNA form, the CDR3 reads TGTGCCAGCAGCGACGGAAGCGGGAGTGGGGAGACCCAGTACTTC. Residues: CASSDGSGSGETQYF.

The J gene is TRBJ2-1, the V gene TRBV5-6, with D hard to call. This CDR3 comprises 11 residues. Trimming left V 2 bases short and J 10 bases short, with 7 bases between. Germline CDR1 reads SGHDT; CDR2 reads YYEEEE. The CDR3, as DNA: TGTGCCAGCAGCTTTCGCCGGGAGCAGTTCTTC. Its protein product is CASSFRREQFF.

The chain couples TRBV5-1 to TRBJ2-7; 7 bases agree with TRBD1. V lost 4 bases to trimming and J lost 9 bases; unmatched junction nucleotides: 10. Germline V lookup: CDR1 SGHRS, CDR2 YFSETQ. The CDR3 length is 13 residues. The chain's CDR3 is CASSIGTVPGQYF. As DNA, the CDR3 is TGCGCCAGCAGCATAGGGACAGTTCCGGGGCAGTACTTC.